Below, 28 T cell receptor beta chains from the same sample are listed, as sequenced in a study of shared clonotypes between healthy human individuals. In the naive CD8 group, cells lacked CD45RO and were positively selected for CCR7, so terminally differentiated effector memory CD45RA+ cells were left out. Profiled with immunoSEQ multiplex PCR; TCRdb holds only in-frame clones, not every one. The sample consists of about 2,100,000 clones, approximately 94% of them appearing once. Material for sequencing was naive CD8+ T cells from PBMCs. The receptors stem from a man younger than 35 in good health. Some clones in this sample may be carry-over from other donors' samples.

Comment on this clone: The sample has other DNA sequences that encode this CDR3 too. The V call is TRBV10-1, the J call TRBJ1-1; D unresolved. Germline lookup yields CDR1 WNHNN and CDR2 SYGVQD (reference sequence). The V and J ends lost 4 bases and 6 bases respectively, with 6 bases between them. There are 11 residues in the CDR3. The DNA for the CDR3 is TGCGCCAGCAGTGGAGGGTCTGAAGCTTTCTTT. Translating it yields CASSGGSEAFF.

This clone occurred once. This chain links TRBV2 with TRBJ2-7, with no clear D. V was cut by 0 bases and J by 3 bases, with 12 bases left in between. This CDR3 is built from 15 residues. The germline V gene has CDR1 SNHLY and CDR2 FYNNEI. The CDR3 region is CASSEAKLARYEQYF. The CDR3 nucleotides are TGTGCCAGCAGTGAAGCAAAATTAGCACGCTACGAGCAGTACTTC.

The chain has TRBV11-2 and TRBJ2-3, with D perhaps matching TRBD2 (5 bases). CDR1 SGHAT and CDR2 FQNNGV come from the germline V gene. The V end lost 0 bases, the J end lost 3 bases, and 10 bases lay between the germline ends. The CDR3 is 15 residues long. The CDR3 is CASSLESGRTDTQYF. The CDR3 DNA follows: TGTGCCAGCAGCTTAGAGTCGGGGAGAACAGATACGCAGTATTTT. The variable domain in full, with the rest retrieved from reference TRBV11-2 and TRBJ2-3, is EAGVAQSPRYKIIEKRQSVAFWCNPISGHATLYWYQQILGQGPKLLIQFQNNGVVDDSQLPKDRFSAERLKGVDSTLKIQPAKLEDSAVYLCASSLESGRTDTQYFGPGTRLTVL.

As DNA, the CDR3 is TGTGCCAGCAGTTTAAGTCAGTTGAATGGCTACGAGCAGTACTTC. Amino acids: CASSLSQLNGYEQYF. The chain couples TRBV27 to TRBJ2-7; D uncertain. CDR1 MNHEY and CDR2 SMNVEV come from the germline V gene (reference sequence). The CDR3 loop spans 15 amino acids. V shed 2 bases and J shed 3 bases, with 14 bases lying between them.

Remarks on this clone: A junction end diverges from the germline sequence, so it may reflect a read error. Other nucleotide sequences from this sample produce the same CDR3. The gene calls are TRBV5-1 and TRBJ2-7; D is unclear. This CDR3 is 12 amino acids long. Germline assignment: CDR1 SGHRS and CDR2 YFSETQ. CDR3 DNA: TGTGCCAGCAGCTTGGGGTTGGACGAGCAGTACTTC. Its translation is CASSLGLDEQYF.

The chain combines TRBV5-8 with TRBJ2-7, with TRBD1 identical over 11 bases. V lost 4 bases and J lost 0; bases outside the gene matches: 6. This CDR3 is built from 16 residues. CDR1 is SGHTS, CDR2 YDEGEE, per germline. CDR3 sequence reads: CASSPWTGGFSYEQYF. The CDR3 DNA reads TGTGCCAGCAGCCCGTGGACAGGGGGCTTCTCCTACGAGCAGTACTTC.

In DNA, the CDR3 is TGTGCCAGCAGTGTGGGACGGTATACTGAAGCTTTCTTT. Translating gives CASSVGRYTEAFF. The chain uses TRBV27 and TRBJ1-1; a weak D match, TRBD1 (5 bases). CDR3 size: 13 residues. Per germline, CDR1 MNHEY and CDR2 SMNVEV (reference sequence). Deletions cut 5 bases from V and 5 bases from J, with 12 bases between.

The chain uses TRBV27 and TRBJ2-7; TRBD2 aligns across 11 bases. Per germline, CDR1 MNHEY and CDR2 SMNVEV (reference sequence). CDR3 length equals 14 residues. J was trimmed by 2 bases and V by 8 bases; bases with no gene match: 5. CDR3 bases: TGTGCCAGCCGACAGGGACTAGCGGCCTACGAGCAGTACTTC. This translates into CASRQGLAAYEQYF.

This clone came up a few times. The V gene is TRBV5-6, the J gene TRBJ1-1; the D is unclear. The V end lost 2 bases, the J end lost 1 base, and 9 bases lay between the germline ends. Looked up from germline, CDR1 is SGHDT and CDR2 is YYEEEE. CDR3 length: 14 residues. The CDR3 loop is CASSLSPSNTEAFF. As DNA, the CDR3 is TGTGCCAGCAGCTTAAGCCCATCGAACACTGAAGCTTTCTTT.

This clone was picked up one time. V gene TRBV7-3 combines with J gene TRBJ2-1; TRBD2 is a possible D gene (5 bases). Germline V gene lookup returns CDR1 SGHTA and CDR2 FQGTGA. The V and J ends lost 3 bases and 15 bases respectively, with 18 bases between them. CDR3 length equals 13 residues. The CDR3 here is CASSFTLGRGPFF. The DNA for the CDR3 is TGTGCCAGCAGCTTTACTCTGGGGAGAGGCCCGTTCTTC. The full variable domain, rest sourced from reference TRBV7-3 and TRBJ2-1, is GAGVSQTPSNKVTEKGKYVELRCDPISGHTALYWYRQSLGQGPEFLIYFQGTGAADDSGLPNDRFFAVRPEGSVSTLKIQRTERGDSAVYLCASSFTLGRGPFFGPGTRLTVL.

The chain recombines TRBV7-9 with TRBJ2-7; D might be TRBD2 (5 bases). V lost 5 bases and J 0 bases, leaving 20 bases between the germline ends. CDR1 is SEHNR and CDR2 is FQNEAQ in the germline V gene (reference sequence). The CDR3 is 17 residues long. The CDR3 sequence is CASSPPRRTVNSYEQYF. Written as DNA, the CDR3 is TGTGCCAGCAGCCCACCCCGCCGGACTGTGAACTCCTACGAGCAGTACTTC.

The chain links TRBV7-2 to TRBJ2-5; 10 bases map to TRBD2. Germline CDR1 reads SGHTA; CDR2 reads FQGNSA. There are 17 residues in the CDR3. The junction had 12 bases not matched to a gene; V was cut back by 7 bases and J by 1 base. CDR3 residues: CASKRYTSGAFQETQYF. The DNA for the CDR3 is TGTGCCAGCAAGCGATATACTAGCGGGGCCTTCCAAGAGACCCAGTACTTC.

The chain is built from TRBV2 and TRBJ1-2; D ambiguous. The germline V gene encodes CDR1 SNHLY and CDR2 FYNNEI. The CDR3 loop spans 11 amino acids. Trimming shortened V by 6 bases and J by 4 bases, and 6 bases separated the two germline ends. The CDR3 DNA follows: TGTGCCAGCAGATCGGGCTATGGCTACACCTTC. Its translation is CASRSGYGYTF.

This chain uses TRBV29-1 with TRBJ2-7; TRBD1 matches at 9 bases. J was trimmed by 4 bases and V by 4 bases; bases with no gene match: 5. Germline V gene data show CDR1 as SQVTM and CDR2 as ANQGSEA. This CDR3 contains 13 residues. The CDR3 DNA reads TGCAGCGTTGGTGACAGGGGGGTTTACGAGCAGTACTTC. Protein sequence: CSVGDRGVYEQYF.

The rearrangement links TRBV9 to TRBJ1-1, with D maybe TRBD1 (6 bases). V dropped 3 bases and J dropped 6 bases, with 12 bases sitting between them. Germline V gene data show CDR1 as SGDLS and CDR2 as YYNGEE. The CDR3 has 13 residues. The CDR3 is CASSGGGISEAFF. The CDR3 nucleotides are TGTGCCAGCAGCGGAGGGGGGATCTCTGAAGCTTTCTTT.

This rearrangement joins TRBV27 to TRBJ2-1; D possibly matches TRBD1 or TRBD2 (5 bases each). In germline, CDR1 is MNHEY, CDR2 SMNVEV (reference sequence). The CDR3 is made up of 16 amino acids. Deletions cut 8 bases from V and 2 bases from J, with 19 bases between. CDR3 loop: CASQKRELGPYNEQFF. Written as DNA, the CDR3 is TGTGCCAGCCAAAAGAGGGAGTTGGGACCCTACAATGAGCAGTTCTTC.

The V and J genes are TRBV11-2 and TRBJ2-7, with 16 bases that match TRBD2. CDR3 length equals 17 residues. The junction had 10 bases not matched to a gene; V was cut back by 5 bases and J by 6 bases. CDR1 and CDR2 from the germline V gene are SGHAT and FQNNGV. The CDR3 DNA is TGTGCCAGCAGCCTGGGACTAGCGGGAGGGCCTTTGAGCGAGCAGTACTTC. Its protein product is CASSLGLAGGPLSEQYF. Full variable domain (missing parts from reference TRBV11-2 and TRBJ2-7): EAGVAQSPRYKIIEKRQSVAFWCNPISGHATLYWYQQILGQGPKLLIQFQNNGVVDDSQLPKDRFSAERLKGVDSTLKIQPAKLEDSAVYLCASSLGLAGGPLSEQYFGPGTRLTVT.

The chain recombines TRBV6-5 with TRBJ1-1, with D perhaps TRBD1 (6 bases). In germline, CDR1 is MNHEY, CDR2 SVGAGI. Trimming removed 2 bases at V and 0 bases at J, with 13 bases between. The CDR3 is 16 residues long. The CDR3 region is CASSYEPGVMNTEAFF. In nucleotides, the CDR3 is TGTGCCAGCAGTTACGAGCCAGGGGTCATGAACACTGAAGCTTTCTTT.

This rearrangement joins TRBV29-1 to TRBJ1-2; D is unresolved. In germline, CDR1 is SQVTM, CDR2 ANQGSEA. CDR3 length: 13 residues. Trimming took 6 bases from V and 3 from J, leaving 14 bases between them. In nucleotides, the CDR3 is TGCAGCGTCTCTTTCGACGGAGACTATGGCTACACCTTC. Translation: CSVSFDGDYGYTF.

This rearrangement joins TRBV5-6 to TRBJ1-3; D gene uncertain. Germline assignment: CDR1 SGHDT and CDR2 YYEEEE. This CDR3 has 16 residues. The germline V and J ends were trimmed by 0 bases and 0 bases, with 10 bases remaining between them. The CDR3 DNA reads TGTGCCAGCAGCTTGGGCGGGAATCCCTCTGGAAACACCATATATTTT. Encoded protein: CASSLGGNPSGNTIYF.

The chain combines TRBV14 with TRBJ2-1; 8 nucleotides align to TRBD2. The junction had 8 bases not matched to a gene; V was cut back by 3 bases and J by 7 bases. This CDR3 has 15 residues. Germline assignment: CDR1 SGHDN and CDR2 FVKESK. The CDR3 DNA reads as TGTGCCAGCAGCCAGGAAGGGACTAGAGAAAATGAGCAGTTCTTC. Protein sequence: CASSQEGTRENEQFF.

The genes are TRBV28 and TRBJ2-1; D may correspond to TRBD1 or TRBD2 (5 bases each). The V end lost 6 bases, the J end lost 0 bases, and 12 bases lay between the germline ends. The length of the CDR3 is 15 residues. The germline V gene has CDR1 MDHEN and CDR2 SYDVKM. CDR3 sequence: CASSRTRGSYNEQFF. The CDR3 DNA reads TGTGCCAGCAGCCGGACGAGGGGCTCCTACAATGAGCAGTTCTTC.

This clone was observed a few times. The V call is TRBV6-5, the J call TRBJ1-2, with 7 bases fitting TRBD1. In germline, CDR1 is MNHEY, CDR2 SVGAGI. The V segment lost 2 bases and the J segment 3 bases; nucleotides outside the gene matches: 3. The CDR3 covers 14 residues. In nucleotides, the CDR3 is TGTGCCAGCAGTTACAGGCAGGGGGACTATGGCTACACCTTC. Translated, it gives CASSYRQGDYGYTF.

This chain joins TRBV27 and TRBJ2-7; 8 bases align to TRBD2. This CDR3 region has 13 residues. Germline CDR1 MNHEY, CDR2 SMNVEV (reference sequence). The CDR3 is CTTGGKGSYEQYF. Here the CDR3 DNA reads TGTACCACGGGAGGGAAAGGGTCCTACGAGCAGTACTTC.

The chain employs TRBV15 and TRBJ1-1; weak D call: TRBD1 (6 bases). Germline V gene lookup returns CDR1 LNHNV and CDR2 YYDKDF (reference sequence). V was clipped by 5 bases and J by 3 bases, with 16 bases between them. The CDR3 extends over 15 amino acids. Written as DNA, the CDR3 is TGTGCCACCAGCGCTCCACAGGGTCTGGACACTGAAGCTTTCTTT. This codes for CATSAPQGLDTEAFF.

This chain uses TRBV4-3 with TRBJ2-1, with TRBD2 identical over 10 bases. The CDR3 has 14 amino acids. Germline V gene lookup returns CDR1 LGHNA and CDR2 YSLEER. Trimming removed 4 bases from V and 7 bases from J; junction bases left unmatched: 4. CDR3 loop: CASSLSGLANEQFF. In DNA, the CDR3 is TGCGCCAGCAGCCTCTCGGGACTAGCGAATGAGCAGTTCTTC.

The rearrangement uses TRBV6-1 and TRBJ1-3, with D hard to call. CDR3 size: 12 residues. The V end was cut by 6 bases, the J end by 8 bases, with 11 bases between. Germline CDR1 MNHNS, CDR2 SASEGT. The DNA of the CDR3 is TGTGCCAGCAGAGTCGACCTCTACACCATATATTTT. As protein: CASRVDLYTIYF.

The V gene is TRBV4-1, the J gene TRBJ1-1; D is perhaps TRBD1 (6 bases). The CDR3 has 16 amino acids. Deletions cut 4 bases from V and 6 bases from J, with 21 bases between. The germline V gene encodes CDR1 MGHRA and CDR2 YSYEKL. The CDR3 sequence: CASSLWGRGKTPEAFF. The CDR3 DNA follows: TGCGCCAGCAGCCTATGGGGGAGGGGGAAAACCCCTGAAGCTTTCTTT.